Listed below are T cell receptor beta chains from one sample, sequenced in a study of long-term antiretroviral therapy in people with HIV. Profiled with immunoSEQ multiplex PCR; TCRdb holds only in-frame clones, not every one. The sample contains 30,000 to 35,000 clones, approximately 93% of which appear only once. Sequenced material: unsorted PBMCs, taken approximately 5.1 years after starting antiretroviral therapy. These receptors were collected from a woman in her 50s with HIV. Each CDR3 is given with its conserved first and last residue. D genes are given only for firm matches. Size tells how often a clone was seen (once, few, many) or the class of an expanded clone, and some rows leave it out.

TGCGCCAGCAGCCAGGATAACGCAGGGAATTCACCCCTCCACTTT | CASSQDNAGNSPLHF | NA | TRBV4-1 | NA | TRBJ1-6
TGTGCCAGCAGTGTTCAGGGACCTAGCTACGAGCAGTACTTC | CASSVQGPSYEQYF | NA | TRBV6-1 | NA | TRBJ2-7
TGTGCCAGCAGCCGAGGGGACAGGAGTAGGCCAACAGCTTTCTTT | CASSRGDRSRPTAFF | TRBD1 | TRBV2 | NA | TRBJ1-1
TGTGCCAGTACCCAAGGGGGGGGAGAGACCCAGTACTTC | CASTQGGGETQYF | NA | TRBV19 | NA | TRBJ2-5
TGTGCCAGCAGCTTGGGGGTCAGTGCCAACTATGGCTACACCTTC | CASSLGVSANYGYTF | NA | TRBV5-4 | NA | TRBJ1-2
TGTGCCAGTAGTAGGGTCCCGACAGGGTTGAACACTGAAGCTTTCTTT | CASSRVPTGLNTEAFF | TRBD1 | TRBV19 | NA | TRBJ1-1
TGTGCCAGCAGCTTGAATCAAGGGCAGGGGTCGGGCTACACCTTC | CASSLNQGQGSGYTF | NA | TRBV5-5 | NA | TRBJ1-2
TGTGCCAGCAGTACCGATAGTCAACCCTATGGCTACACCTTC | CASSTDSQPYGYTF | NA | TRBV6-1 | NA | TRBJ1-2
TGTGCCAGCAGCGTACGGCTTGGGGCTAGCACAGATACGCAGTATTTT | CASSVRLGASTDTQYF | NA | TRBV7-2 | NA | TRBJ2-3
TGTGCCAGCGGGGTGGGAGCTGAAGCTTTCTTT | CASGVGAEAFF | NA | TRBV6-5 | NA | TRBJ1-1
TGTGCCAGCAGCCCACAAGGAGTGAATGAAAAACTGTTTTTT | CASSPQGVNEKLFF | NA | TRBV5-6 | NA | TRBJ1-4
TGTGCCAGTAGTATCCCTTCGACTAGTCCTGGGTATGAGCAGTTCTTC | CASSIPSTSPGYEQFF | NA | TRBV19 | NA | TRBJ2-1
TGTGCCTGTCGTGACAGGGCGGGTTTCACAGATACGCAGTATTTT | CACRDRAGFTDTQYF | TRBD1 | TRBV30 | NA | TRBJ2-3
TGTGCCAGCAGCTATGATCAGCCCCAGCATTTT | CASSYDQPQHF | NA | TRBV2 | NA | TRBJ1-5
TGTGCCAGCAGGAGGGAGTTGAACACCGGGGAGCTGTTTTTT | CASRRELNTGELFF | NA | TRBV27 | NA | TRBJ2-2
TGTGCCAGCAGAATAAGCTCGGGACGGCAAGAGACCCAGTACTTC | CASRISSGRQETQYF | NA | TRBV6-5 | NA | TRBJ2-5
TGTGCCAGCAGTCCCGGGACTTTCACCGGGGAGCTGTTTTTT | CASSPGTFTGELFF | NA | TRBV27 | NA | TRBJ2-2
TGTGCCAGCAGCTTAGTCCCAGGGCCCTACGAGCAGTACTTC | CASSLVPGPYEQYF | NA | TRBV7-3 | NA | TRBJ2-7
TGTGCCAGCACCGGGACTAGCGGGGGAGATACGCAGTATTTT | CASTGTSGGDTQYF | TRBD2 | TRBV2 | NA | TRBJ2-3
TGTGCCAGCAGCCCCGGGGAGGGGTTGGGCTATGGCTACACCTTC | CASSPGEGLGYGYTF | NA | TRBV6-5 | NA | TRBJ1-2
TGCGCCAGCAGCTTGGAGAGGGGAACCTACGAGCAGTACTTC | CASSLERGTYEQYF | NA | TRBV5-1 | NA | TRBJ2-7
TGTGCCAGCAGCTACGAACAGTCCTCTGGAAACACCATATATTTT | CASSYEQSSGNTIYF | NA | TRBV5-5 | once | TRBJ1-3
TGTGCCAGCAGCCTTCCCCGGGACAGGGGCGGTTTAGTTTCTGCTGAAGCTTTCTTT | CASSLPRDRGGLVSAEAFF | TRBD1 | TRBV5-4 | NA | TRBJ1-1
TGTGCCAGCAGCTTAACGGACAGGGGGCATCATGGCTACACCTTC | CASSLTDRGHHGYTF | TRBD1 | TRBV7-9 | NA | TRBJ1-2
TGTGCCAGCAGGGAGGGGCCGGCTTCTAGCTATGGCTACACCTTC | CASREGPASSYGYTF | NA | TRBV6-1 | NA | TRBJ1-2
TGTGCCAGCAGCCCGCCGGGACAGGGGGGCGAGCAGTACTTC | CASSPPGQGGEQYF | TRBD1 | TRBV7-9 | once | TRBJ2-7
TGTGCCAGCAGCTTGCACAGCCTCAATCAGCCCCAGCATTTT | CASSLHSLNQPQHF | NA | TRBV5-6 | NA | TRBJ1-5
TGCAGCGTTGAATCCGGCTACACCTTC | CSVESGYTF | NA | TRBV29-1 | once | TRBJ1-2
TGTGCCAGCAGTCTCACAGGGGGGAATTCACCCCTCCACTTT | CASSLTGGNSPLHF | TRBD1 | TRBV6-1 | NA | TRBJ1-6
TGTGCCAGCAGTACGACAGGGGGCGGCAATCAGCCCCAGCATTTT | CASSTTGGGNQPQHF | TRBD1 | TRBV2 | NA | TRBJ1-5
TGTGCCAGCAGTGCTGTTCCAGGGAACTCACCCCTCCACTTT | CASSAVPGNSPLHF | NA | TRBV6-4 | NA | TRBJ1-6
TGTGCCAGCAGCGACAGGGGGGGAGGTCAGCCCCAGCATTTT | CASSDRGGGQPQHF | TRBD1 | TRBV9 | NA | TRBJ1-5
TGTGCCAGCAGCTACCAGCGGGGGGATCGCAGCGGGGAGCTGTTTTTT | CASSYQRGDRSGELFF | TRBD2 | TRBV5-4 | NA | TRBJ2-2
TGTGCCAGTGCCTCCTACGCCGCATCCTATGGCTACACCTTC | CASASYAASYGYTF | NA | TRBV6-5 | NA | TRBJ1-2